This entry lists 10 T cell receptor beta chains sequenced from one sample in a study of a mutant IDH1 vaccine in newly diagnosed glioma. The protocol was immunoSEQ multiplex PCR, while the TCRdb copy is restricted to in-frame clones and leaves out a portion. The sample holds approximately 50,000 clones, 65% to 80% seen once. Their cognate antigens are unknown. Regarding time point: week 35, safety follow-up. Mutant IDH1 20-mer peptide, at 300 ug, made up each vaccine dose, with topical imiquimod. This material consisted of PBMCs, taken from a glioma patient whose treatment included an IDH1 peptide vaccine. The receptor set was obtained from a man in his forties or fifties with glioma.

This clone appeared once. V gene TRBV9 combines with J gene TRBJ1-2; no definite D call. The CDR3 covers 13 residues. V was pared by 0 bases and J by 8 bases, with 11 bases between. Germline V lookup: CDR1 SGDLS, CDR2 YYNGEE. For the CDR3, the DNA is TGTGCCAGCAGCGTAGAGAAATGGGAGGGCTACACCTTC. This gives the protein CASSVEKWEGYTF.

V is TRBV4-1 and J is TRBJ2-5, with TRBD1 matching over 9 bases. Germline CDR1 MGHRA, CDR2 YSYEKL. After removal of 2 bases from V and 5 bases from J, the junction contained 6 bases not matched to a gene. The CDR3 loop spans 15 amino acids. The CDR3: CASSQLTGGWETQYF. CDR3 nucleotides: TGCGCCAGCAGCCAATTAACAGGGGGCTGGGAGACCCAGTACTTC.

This chain links TRBV4-1 with TRBJ1-1, with D perhaps TRBD1 (5 bases). The germline V gene has CDR1 MGHRA and CDR2 YSYEKL. V shed 2 bases and J shed 1 base, with 17 bases lying between them. The CDR3 sequence is 17 residues long. The CDR3 here is CASSQWQGGVGNTEAFF. The CDR3 DNA reads TGCGCCAGCAGCCAATGGCAGGGCGGAGTAGGGAACACTGAAGCTTTCTTT.

This sequence joins TRBV6-1 and TRBJ2-5; D gene unclear. Germline CDR1 and CDR2: MNHNS and SASEGT. Trimming stripped 0 bases from V and 7 bases from J, with 12 bases between. This CDR3 has 14 amino acids. The CDR3 nucleotides read TGTGCCAGCAGTGAAGCCGGCCCTTTTGGGACCCAGTACTTC. Translated, it gives CASSEAGPFGTQYF.

V is TRBV30 and J is TRBJ1-1; weak D call: TRBD1 (6 bases). The CDR3 length is 14 residues. Germline lookup yields CDR1 GTSNPN and CDR2 SVGIG (reference sequence). Trimming cost V 0 bases and J 6 bases, with 14 bases left between them. CDR3 coding DNA: TGTGCCTGGAGTGTCGGGGGCGCCGTACCTGAAGCTTTCTTT. Translating it yields CAWSVGGAVPEAFF.

This chain connects TRBV7-8 to TRBJ1-1; D remains ambiguous. There are 14 residues in the CDR3. The V end lost 8 bases, the J end lost 3 bases, and 16 bases lay between the germline ends. Germline loops: CDR1 SGHVS, CDR2 FQNEAQ. The chain's CDR3 is CASSWGIGDTEAFF. The CDR3, as DNA: TGTGCCAGCTCTTGGGGAATCGGGGACACTGAAGCTTTCTTT.

The chain joins TRBV15 to TRBJ2-3; 14 bases are shared with TRBD2. Germline CDR1 reads LNHNV; CDR2 reads YYDKDF (reference sequence). The ends lost 1 base at V and 6 bases at J; junction bases unmatched: 9. The CDR3 covers 18 residues. The CDR3 spells CATSRALTSGGARDTQYF. In DNA form, the CDR3 reads TGTGCCACCAGCAGAGCTTTGACTAGCGGGGGGGCCCGGGATACGCAGTATTTT.

The DNA for the CDR3 is TGTGCCAGCAGCTTATATTCAGGGACCTACGAGCAGTACTTC. This codes for CASSLYSGTYEQYF. The chain carries TRBV7-6 and TRBJ2-7; the D gene is possibly TRBD1 (5 bases). The CDR3 sequence is 14 residues long. Trimming stripped 2 bases from V and 2 bases from J, with 10 bases between. Germline assignment: CDR1 SGHVS and CDR2 FNYEAQ.

V is TRBV6-4 and J is TRBJ1-2; 7 bases line up with TRBD1. V shed 5 bases, J shed 3 bases, and the junction held 3 bases outside the gene matches. Germline CDR1 MRHNA, CDR2 SNTAGT. This CDR3 contains 13 residues. DNA of the CDR3: TGTGCCAGCAGTCTTACAGGGGACTATGGCTACACCTTC. Encoded protein: CASSLTGDYGYTF.

The chain joins TRBV4-2 to TRBJ2-1; D ambiguous. The CDR3 has 14 amino acids. Germline loops: CDR1 LGHNA, CDR2 YNFKEQ. Trimming took off 1 base at V and 9 bases at J, with 13 bases between the two ends. Here the CDR3 reads CASSQGFSSPEQFF. In DNA form, the CDR3 reads TGTGCCAGCAGCCAAGGTTTTTCCTCCCCTGAGCAGTTCTTC.